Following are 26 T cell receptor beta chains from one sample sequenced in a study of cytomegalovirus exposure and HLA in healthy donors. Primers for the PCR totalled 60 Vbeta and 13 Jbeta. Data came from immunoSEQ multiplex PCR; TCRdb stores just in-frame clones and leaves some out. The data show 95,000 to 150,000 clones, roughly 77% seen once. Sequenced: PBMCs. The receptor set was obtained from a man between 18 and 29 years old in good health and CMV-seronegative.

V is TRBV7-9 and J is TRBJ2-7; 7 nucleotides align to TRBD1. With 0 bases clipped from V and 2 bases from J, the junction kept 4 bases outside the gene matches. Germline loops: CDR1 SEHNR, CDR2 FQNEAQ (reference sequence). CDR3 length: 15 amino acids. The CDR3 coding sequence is TGTGCCAGCAGCTTAGCGACAGGGTTGACCTACGAGCAGTACTTC. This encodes CASSLATGLTYEQYF.

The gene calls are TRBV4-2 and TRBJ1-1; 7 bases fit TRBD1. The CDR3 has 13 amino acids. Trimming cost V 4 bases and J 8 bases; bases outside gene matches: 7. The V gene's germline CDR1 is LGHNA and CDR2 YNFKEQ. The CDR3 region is CASSLRDSREAFF. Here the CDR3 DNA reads TGTGCCAGCAGCCTCCGGGACAGCCGAGAAGCTTTCTTT.

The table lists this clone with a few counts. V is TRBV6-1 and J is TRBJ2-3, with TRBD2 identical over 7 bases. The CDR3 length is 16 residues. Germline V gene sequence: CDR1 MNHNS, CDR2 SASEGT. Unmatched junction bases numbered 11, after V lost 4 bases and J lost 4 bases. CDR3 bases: TGTGCCAGCAGTGCCTCTGCGGCGGGGGTGGCAGATACGCAGTATTTT. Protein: CASSASAAGVADTQYF.

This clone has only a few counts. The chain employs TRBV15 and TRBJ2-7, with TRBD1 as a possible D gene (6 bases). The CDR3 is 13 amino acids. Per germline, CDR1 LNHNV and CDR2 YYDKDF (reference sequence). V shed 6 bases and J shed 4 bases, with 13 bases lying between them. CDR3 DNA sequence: TGTGCCACCAGTAAGGACAGTGATTACGAGCAGTACTTC. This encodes CATSKDSDYEQYF.

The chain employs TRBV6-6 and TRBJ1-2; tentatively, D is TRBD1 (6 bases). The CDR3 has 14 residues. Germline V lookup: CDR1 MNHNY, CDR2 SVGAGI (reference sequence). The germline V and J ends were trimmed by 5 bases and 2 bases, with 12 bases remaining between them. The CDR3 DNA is TGTGCCAGCAGTCGGACAGAAGGGAACTATGGCTACACCTTC. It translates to CASSRTEGNYGYTF.

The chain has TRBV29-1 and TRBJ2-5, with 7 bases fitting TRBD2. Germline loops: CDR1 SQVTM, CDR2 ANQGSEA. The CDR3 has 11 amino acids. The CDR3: CKKGGGETQYF. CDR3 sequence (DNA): TGCAAAAAAGGCGGGGGAGAGACCCAGTACTTC.

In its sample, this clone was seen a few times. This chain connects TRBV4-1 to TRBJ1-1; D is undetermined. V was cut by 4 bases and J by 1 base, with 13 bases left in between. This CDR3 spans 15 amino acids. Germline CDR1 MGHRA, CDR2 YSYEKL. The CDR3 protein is CASSLKPSGNTEAFF. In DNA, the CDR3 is TGCGCCAGCAGCCTAAAGCCCTCAGGGAACACTGAAGCTTTCTTT.

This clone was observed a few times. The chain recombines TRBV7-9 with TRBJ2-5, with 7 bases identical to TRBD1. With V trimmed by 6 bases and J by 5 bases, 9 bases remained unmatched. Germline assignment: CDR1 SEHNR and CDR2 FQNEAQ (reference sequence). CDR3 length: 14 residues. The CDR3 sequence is CASSSRQGGETQYF. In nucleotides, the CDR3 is TGTGCCAGCAGTTCGAGACAGGGTGGGGAGACCCAGTACTTC. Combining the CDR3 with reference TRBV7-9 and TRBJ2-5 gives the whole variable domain DTGVSQNPRHKITKRGQNVTFRCDPISEHNRLYWYRQTLGQGPEFLTYFQNEAQLEKSRLLSDRFSAERPKGSFSTLEIQRTEQGDSAMYLCASSSRQGGETQYFGPGTRLLVL.

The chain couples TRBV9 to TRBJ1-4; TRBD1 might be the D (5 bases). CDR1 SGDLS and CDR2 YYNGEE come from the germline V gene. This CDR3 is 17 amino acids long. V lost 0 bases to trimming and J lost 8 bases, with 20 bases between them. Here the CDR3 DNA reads TGTGCCAGCAGCGTAGGGGGCGGGAGCAGCCTAGGCGAAAAACTGTTTTTT. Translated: CASSVGGGSSLGEKLFF. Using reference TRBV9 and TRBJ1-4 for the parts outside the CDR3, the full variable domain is DSGVTQTPKHLITATGQRVTLRCSPRSGDLSVYWYQQSLDQGLQFLIQYYNGEERAKGNILERFSAQQFPDLHSELNLSSLELGDSALYFCASSVGGGSSLGEKLFFGSGTQLSVL.

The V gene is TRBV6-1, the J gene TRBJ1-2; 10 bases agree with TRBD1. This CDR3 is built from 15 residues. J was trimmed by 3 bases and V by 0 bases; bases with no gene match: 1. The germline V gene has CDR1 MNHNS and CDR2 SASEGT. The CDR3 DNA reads TGTGCCAGCAGTGAAGCGGGGACAGGGGACTATGGCTACACCTTC. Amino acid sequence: CASSEAGTGDYGYTF.

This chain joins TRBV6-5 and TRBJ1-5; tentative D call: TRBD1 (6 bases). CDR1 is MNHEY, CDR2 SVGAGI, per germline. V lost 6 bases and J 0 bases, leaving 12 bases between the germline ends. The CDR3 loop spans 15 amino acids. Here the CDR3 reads CASRSQGHSNQPQHF. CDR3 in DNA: TGTGCCAGCAGATCCCAGGGGCATAGCAATCAGCCCCAGCATTTT.

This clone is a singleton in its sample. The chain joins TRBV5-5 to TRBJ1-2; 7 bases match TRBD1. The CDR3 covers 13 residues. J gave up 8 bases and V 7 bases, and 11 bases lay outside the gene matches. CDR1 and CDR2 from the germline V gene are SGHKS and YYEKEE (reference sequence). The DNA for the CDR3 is TGTGCCAGCGGCCCACAGGGGCCATACGGCTACACCTTC. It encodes CASGPQGPYGYTF.

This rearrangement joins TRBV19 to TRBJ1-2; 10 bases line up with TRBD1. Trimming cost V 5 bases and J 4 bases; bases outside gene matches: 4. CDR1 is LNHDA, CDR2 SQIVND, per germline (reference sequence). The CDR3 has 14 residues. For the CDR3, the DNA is TGTGCCAGTAGTGGGGGACAGGGGATCTATGGCTACACCTTC. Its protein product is CASSGGQGIYGYTF.

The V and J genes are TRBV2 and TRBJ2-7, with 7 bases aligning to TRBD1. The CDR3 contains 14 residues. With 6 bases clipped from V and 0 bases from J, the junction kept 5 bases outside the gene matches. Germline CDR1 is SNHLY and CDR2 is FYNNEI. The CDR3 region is CASRPGQSSYEQYF. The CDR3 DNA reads TGTGCCAGCAGACCGGGACAGAGCTCCTACGAGCAGTACTTC.

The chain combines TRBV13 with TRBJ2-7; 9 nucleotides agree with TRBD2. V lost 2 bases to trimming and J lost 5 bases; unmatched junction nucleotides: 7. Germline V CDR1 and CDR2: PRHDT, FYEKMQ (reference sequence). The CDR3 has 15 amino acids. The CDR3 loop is CASSLRGGGAHEQYF. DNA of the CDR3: TGTGCCAGCAGCTTACGGGGCGGGGGGGCCCACGAGCAGTACTTC.

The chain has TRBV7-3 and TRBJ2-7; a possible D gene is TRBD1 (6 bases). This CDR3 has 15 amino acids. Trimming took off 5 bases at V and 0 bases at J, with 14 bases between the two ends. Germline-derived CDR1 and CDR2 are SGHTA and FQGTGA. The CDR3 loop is CASSNQGTVSYEQYF. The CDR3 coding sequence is TGTGCCAGCAGCAACCAGGGGACCGTCTCCTACGAGCAGTACTTC.

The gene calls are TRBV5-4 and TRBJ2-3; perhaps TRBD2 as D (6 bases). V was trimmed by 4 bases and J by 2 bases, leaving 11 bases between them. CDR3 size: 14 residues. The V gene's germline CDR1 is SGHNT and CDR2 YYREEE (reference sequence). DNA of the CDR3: TGTGCCAGCAGCCCGGGGGACCCCACAGATACGCAGTATTTT. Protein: CASSPGDPTDTQYF.

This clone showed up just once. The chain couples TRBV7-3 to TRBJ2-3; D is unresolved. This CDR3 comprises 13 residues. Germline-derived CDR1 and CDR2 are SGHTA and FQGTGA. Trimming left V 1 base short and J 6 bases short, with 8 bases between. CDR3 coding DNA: TGTGCCAGCAGCTTAAATCGGGTCGATACGCAGTATTTT. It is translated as CASSLNRVDTQYF.

The CDR3 bases are TGTGCCAGCAGCTTAGAACTTCACAGGGTCAAAGCTTTCTTT. It specifies CASSLELHRVKAFF. The V gene is TRBV7-8, the J gene TRBJ1-1, with D possibly matching TRBD1 (6 bases). In germline, CDR1 is SGHVS, CDR2 FQNEAQ. This CDR3 region has 14 residues. Trimming took 1 base from V and 9 from J, leaving 15 bases between them.

The DNA for the CDR3 is TGTGCCAGCAGCATTCCTAGCGGGTCCCTAAGCTCCTACAATGAGCAGTTCTTC. Its protein is CASSIPSGSLSSYNEQFF. This rearrangement joins TRBV7-2 to TRBJ2-1, with 8 bases matching TRBD2. Trimming took 5 bases from V and 0 from J; bases not matched to a gene: 12. The CDR3 sequence is 18 residues long. Germline V gene data show CDR1 as SGHTA and CDR2 as FQGNSA.

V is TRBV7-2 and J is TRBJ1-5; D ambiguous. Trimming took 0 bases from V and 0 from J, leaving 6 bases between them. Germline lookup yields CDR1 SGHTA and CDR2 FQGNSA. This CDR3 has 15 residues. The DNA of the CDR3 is TGTGCCAGCAGCTTAGCACAGAATAGCAATCAGCCCCAGCATTTT. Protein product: CASSLAQNSNQPQHF.

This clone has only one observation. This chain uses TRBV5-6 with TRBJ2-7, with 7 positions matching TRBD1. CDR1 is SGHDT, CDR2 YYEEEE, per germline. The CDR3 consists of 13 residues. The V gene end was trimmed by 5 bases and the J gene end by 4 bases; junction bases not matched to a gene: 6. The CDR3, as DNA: TGTGCCAGCAGATTACAGGGGTCATACGAGCAGTACTTC. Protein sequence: CASRLQGSYEQYF.

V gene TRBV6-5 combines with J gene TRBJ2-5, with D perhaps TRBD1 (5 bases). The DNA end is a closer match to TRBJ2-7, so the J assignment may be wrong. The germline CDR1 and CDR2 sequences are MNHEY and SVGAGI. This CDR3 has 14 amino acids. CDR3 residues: CASSYEGASYEQYF. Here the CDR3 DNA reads TGTGCCAGCAGTTACGAAGGGGCCTCCTACGAGCAGTACTTC.

CDR3: CASSEPRQGSYGYTF. The CDR3 coding sequence is TGTGCCAGCAGTGAACCACGACAGGGAAGCTATGGCTACACCTTC. The chain links TRBV6-1 to TRBJ1-2; 7 bases map to TRBD1. V lost 2 bases to trimming and J lost 4 bases; unmatched junction nucleotides: 7. Germline CDR1 reads MNHNS; CDR2 reads SASEGT. The CDR3 has 15 residues.

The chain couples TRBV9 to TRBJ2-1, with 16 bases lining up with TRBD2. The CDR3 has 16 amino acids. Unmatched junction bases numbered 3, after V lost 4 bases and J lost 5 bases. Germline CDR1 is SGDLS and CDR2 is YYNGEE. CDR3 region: CASSSGLAGGDNEQFF. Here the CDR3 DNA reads TGTGCCAGCAGCTCGGGACTAGCGGGGGGGGACAATGAGCAGTTCTTC.

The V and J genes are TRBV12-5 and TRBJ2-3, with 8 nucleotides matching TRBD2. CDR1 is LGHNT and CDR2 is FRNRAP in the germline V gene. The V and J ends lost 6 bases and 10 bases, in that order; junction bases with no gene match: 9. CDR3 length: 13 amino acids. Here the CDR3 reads CASGYGGACPQYF. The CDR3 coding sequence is TGTGCTAGTGGCTACGGGGGGGCTTGCCCGCAGTATTTT.